This T cell receptor (beta chain) was obtained from a study of T-cell memory formation after mild COVID-19. Background on the study: TCR clusters were mostly confined to one donor each. Findings and limits, study-wide: Contracting clones, day 15 to 85, had balanced CD4/CD8, and later expanders favored CD4+. Mainly in CM and EM were contracting CD4+ clones; CD8+ were in EMRA.

5'RACE, which relied on constant-segment primers, yielded TCR alpha and TCR beta cDNA libraries carrying sample barcodes and UMIs. TCRdb re-derived calls from the 5' RACE reads in MiXCR, one entry per CDR3 protein. The table includes 50,000 or so distinct CDR3 sequences, 9.3% detected once. On this clonotype itself: What it binds is unknown.

Losses at the gene ends were 2 bases for V and 5 bases for J; bases not matched to a gene: 5. CDR3 length: 15 amino acids. The V call is TRBV12-3 or TRBV12-4, the J call TRBJ2-3; 9 bases agree with TRBD2. The receptor was derived from an adult woman who had mild COVID-19 (a few samples of this study predate the infection). Cell type and time point are not known. The sample taken for sequencing was PBMCs or a T cell subset sorted from them (not recorded which). The CDR3 reads CASSLSRGGVDTQYF. Here the CDR3 DNA reads TGTGCCAGCAGTTTATCGCGGGGGGGCGTAGATACGCAGTATTTT.